This entry concerns a single T cell receptor (beta chain). Germline V gene data show CDR1 as LNHDA and CDR2 as SQIVND (reference sequence). The length of the CDR3 is 12 residues. The ends were cut back, 4 bases at V and 6 bases at J, with 9 bases in the middle. In the original analysis: Reference gene primer amplification gave nucleated cell count estimates. The protocol was immunoSEQ multiplex PCR, while the TCRdb copy is restricted to in-frame clones and leaves out a portion. The DNA gave D and trimming, while V, J and clone size come from that table. The table has about 250,000 clones, roughly 85% seen once. This sample was included in a study of blood T cell repertoires in COVID-19. Turning to the study itself: Sample material is recorded as cDNA or gDNA derived from T cells, B-cell-depleted T cells, or PBMCs.

The chain links TRBV19 to TRBJ1-1; D is ambiguous. The sequenced material came from PBMCs or T cells enriched from blood (not recorded which). The receptor's source is a man aged 35 to 55 who had been exposed to COVID-19. Written as DNA, the CDR3 is TGTGCCAGTAGTAATTCTTTTTCTGAAGCTTTCTTT. Translating it yields CASSNSFSEAFF.